This TCR beta chain was sequenced for a study of blood T cell repertoires in COVID-19. Overall study: Samples came from the United States, Italy and Spain, spanning acute and convalescent COVID-19. Sample material is recorded as cDNA or gDNA derived from T cells, B-cell-depleted T cells, or PBMCs.

Produced via immunoSEQ multiplex PCR; TCRdb's table is partial and in-frame only. The table records about 240,000 clones, about four fifths of them present only once. As regards this clone: The identical CDR3 is also encoded by other nucleotide sequences in the sample.

The sequence was collected from a woman between 18 and 29 years old with acute or convalescent COVID-19. Sequenced material: peripheral blood.

This chain's CDR3 is CASSPGQNSGNTIYF. Here the CDR3 DNA reads TGTGCCAGCTCACCGGGACAAAACTCTGGAAACACCATATATTTT. V gene TRBV18 combines with J gene TRBJ1-3; possibly TRBD1 for D (6 bases). V was shortened by 3 bases and J by 0 bases, with 9 bases between the two germline ends. Germline V gene lookup returns CDR1 KGHSH and CDR2 LQKENI. This CDR3 region has 15 residues.